This TCR beta chain is drawn from a study of blood T cell repertoires in COVID-19. The repertoire was sequenced with immunoSEQ multiplex PCR; TCRdb's copy has only in-frame clones and lacks some. The repertoire has some 180,000 clones, under 90% of them found once; the top ten carry 6% to 8.5%. Germline V gives CDR1 SQVTM, CDR2 ANQGSEA. V dropped 5 bases and J dropped 4; count of bases not matched to a gene: 1. The CDR3 extends over 12 amino acids. Sequenced: peripheral blood. The chain carries TRBV29-1 and TRBJ1-3; 8 bases map to TRBD1. This TCR derives from a man between 60 and 70 years old with acute or convalescent COVID-19. The CDR3 sequence is CSVSGGGNTIYF. The CDR3 DNA reads as TGCAGCGTTTCAGGGGGCGGAAACACCATATATTTT.